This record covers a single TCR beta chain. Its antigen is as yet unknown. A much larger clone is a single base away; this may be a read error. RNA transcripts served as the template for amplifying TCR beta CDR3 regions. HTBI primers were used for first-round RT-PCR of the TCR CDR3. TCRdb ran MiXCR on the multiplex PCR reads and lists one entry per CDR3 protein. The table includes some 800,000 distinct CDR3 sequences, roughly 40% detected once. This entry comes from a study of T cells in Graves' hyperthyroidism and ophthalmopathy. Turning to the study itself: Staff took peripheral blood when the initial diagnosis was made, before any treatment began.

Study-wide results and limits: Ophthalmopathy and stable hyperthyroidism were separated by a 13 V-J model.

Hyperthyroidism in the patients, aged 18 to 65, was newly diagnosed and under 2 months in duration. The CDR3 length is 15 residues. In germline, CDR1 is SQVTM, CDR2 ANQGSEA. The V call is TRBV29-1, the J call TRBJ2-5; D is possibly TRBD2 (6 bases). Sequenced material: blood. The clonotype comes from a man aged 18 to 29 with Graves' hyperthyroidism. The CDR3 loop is CRVEGTTAPEGTQYF. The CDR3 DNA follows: TGCCGCGTTGAAGGGACGACCGCGCCGGAGGGGACCCAGTACTTC.